These T cell receptor beta chains were read from a single sample in a study of cytomegalovirus exposure and HLA in healthy donors. The table came from immunoSEQ multiplex PCR; TCRdb's copy has only in-frame clones and leaves some out. The data hold about 180,000 clones, with approximately 88% observed a single time. The material sequenced was PBMCs. Receptor source: a man aged 25-40 years in good health and CMV-seronegative. The CDR3 runs from the conserved cysteine through the conserved F or W. D genes are given only for firm matches. A row's size may be missing; if present it is once, few, many or a size class.

cdr3_nt,cdr3_aa,d_call,j_call,v_call,clone_size
TGTGCCAGCAGGCCAACAGGGCTGGGTAATGAAAAACTGTTTTTT,CASRPTGLGNEKLFF,NA,TRBJ1-4,TRBV6-6,NA
TGTGCCAGCAGCATCCTTGGAATGGGGGGAAGGGAGACCCAGTACTTC,CASSILGMGGRETQYF,NA,TRBJ2-5,TRBV9,NA
TGCGCCAGCAGCTTGGAACTAGCGGGGGGTTTGCAGACAGATACGCAGTATTTT,CASSLELAGGLQTDTQYF,TRBD2,TRBJ2-3,TRBV5-1,once
TGTGCCATCAGTGTTCTAGCGGGAGTCAGCACCGGGGAGCTGTTTTTT,CAISVLAGVSTGELFF,TRBD2,TRBJ2-2,TRBV10-3,few
TGTGCAAGTCGCCTCGGGAGCGGGTTTGGCAATCAGCCCCAGCATTTT,CASRLGSGFGNQPQHF,NA,TRBJ1-5,TRBV12-2,NA
TGTGCCAGCAGCCACCGGGCCCTCGCACGGGGTGAGCAGTTCTTC,CASSHRALARGEQFF,NA,TRBJ2-1,TRBV27,NA
TGTTCCACAACAGGAGATAGCGGGGGGCTTTACAATGAGCAGTTCTTC,CSTTGDSGGLYNEQFF,TRBD2,TRBJ2-1,TRBV7-9,NA
TGTGCCAGCAGTGAACTGGCAGGGAAAACTGAAGCTTTCTTT,CASSELAGKTEAFF,NA,TRBJ1-1,TRBV6-1,NA
TGTGCCACCAGCACCCTCCAGGGAAACACTGAAGCTTTCTTT,CATSTLQGNTEAFF,NA,TRBJ1-1,TRBV15,NA
TGTGCCAGCAGTTACAGCCCAGGGGTGAGGGAGCAGTACTTC,CASSYSPGVREQYF,NA,TRBJ2-7,TRBV6-5,NA
TGCGCCAGCAGCTTGCACGGTTTAGAAACCTACAATGAGCAGTTCTTC,CASSLHGLETYNEQFF,NA,TRBJ2-1,TRBV5-1,NA
TGCAGCGGATCTAGCGGGAGGGCCTCGAGGGGTGGTGAGCAGTTCTTC,CSGSSGRASRGGEQFF,TRBD2,TRBJ2-1,TRBV29-1,NA
TGTGCCAGTAGCCCGACAGGGTATGCTTCGGAGACCCAGTACTTC,CASSPTGYASETQYF,TRBD1,TRBJ2-5,TRBV19,NA
TGCGCCAGCAGCCAAGTTCAATCGAGGGTGAACTATGGCTACACCTTC,CASSQVQSRVNYGYTF,NA,TRBJ1-2,TRBV4-1,NA
TGTGCCAGCAGTGATCGACTGACGAGCGCGCCCTACGAGCAGTACTTC,CASSDRLTSAPYEQYF,NA,TRBJ2-7,TRBV25-1,NA
TGTGCCAGCAGTGAATGGGGGCAGACGAACACTGAAGCTTTCTTT,CASSEWGQTNTEAFF,NA,TRBJ1-1,TRBV25-1,NA
TGTGCCAGCAGCAGTCCGACAGGTCTGAGGAACACCATATATTTT,CASSSPTGLRNTIYF,NA,TRBJ1-3,TRBV11-2,NA
TGCAGCGTTGAATCTCCGACAGGGTCCAGCGAGCAGTACTTC,CSVESPTGSSEQYF,TRBD1,TRBJ2-7,TRBV29-1,NA
TGTGCCTCCGGGATTGCGGGGGTTGGTCAGCCCCAGCATTTT,CASGIAGVGQPQHF,NA,TRBJ1-5,TRBV28,once
TGCGCCAGCAGCTTGGCCGGTGCGAATGAAAAACTGTTTTTT,CASSLAGANEKLFF,NA,TRBJ1-4,TRBV5-1,NA
TGTGCCTGGATGAGTCGGGCTAGCGGATCCTACGAGCAGTACTTC,CAWMSRASGSYEQYF,TRBD2,TRBJ2-7,TRBV30,NA
TGTGCCAGCAGAACGTTACTTAACACAGGGGGCGCTTATGGGGCCAACGTCCTGACTTTC,CASRTLLNTGGAYGANVLTF,TRBD1,TRBJ2-6,TRBV5-5,NA
TGTGCCAGCAGTGAAGCAGGGACAGCGGGAAACACCATATATTTT,CASSEAGTAGNTIYF,TRBD1,TRBJ1-3,TRBV2,NA
TGTGCCAGTAGTACAGTGATTAACACCGGGGAGCTGTTTTTT,CASSTVINTGELFF,NA,TRBJ2-2,TRBV19,NA
TGTGCCAGCAGCATAAACGGGGGGGCCACAGATACGCAGTATTTT,CASSINGGATDTQYF,TRBD2,TRBJ2-3,TRBV4-2,NA
TGTGCCAGCAGTTACACCCGAGACAGGAACACTGAAGCTTTCTTT,CASSYTRDRNTEAFF,NA,TRBJ1-1,TRBV6-5,NA
TGCGCCAGCAGCTTTTGGGGGCTCGGGGATACGCAGTATTTT,CASSFWGLGDTQYF,NA,TRBJ2-3,TRBV5-1,NA
TGTGCCAGCAGCTCCTATGGGACAGGGGGCGACACTGAAGCTTTCTTT,CASSSYGTGGDTEAFF,TRBD1,TRBJ1-1,TRBV11-2,NA
TGTGCCAGCAGCTTGGGGACAGAACCCTACAATGAGCAGTTCTTC,CASSLGTEPYNEQFF,NA,TRBJ2-1,TRBV5-4,NA
TGTGCCAGCAGTACGGGGGGGCTCGCTACCGGGGAGCTGTTTTTT,CASSTGGLATGELFF,TRBD2,TRBJ2-2,TRBV28,NA
TGTGCCAGCAGCTCAACAAGGGGTTTTACCGGGGAGCTGTTTTTT,CASSSTRGFTGELFF,NA,TRBJ2-2,TRBV9,NA
TGCGCCAGCAGTGAGGCAGGGAACACTGAAGCTTTCTTT,CASSEAGNTEAFF,NA,TRBJ1-1,TRBV10-2,NA
TGTGCCAGCAGTGTGGTAGGGGACAGGGAATCCAGATCCTCCTACGAGCAGTACTTC,CASSVVGDRESRSSYEQYF,TRBD1,TRBJ2-7,TRBV2,NA
TGTGCCAGCAGCGTAGGGCCCACCGCAGGTTCCTACGAGCAGTACTTC,CASSVGPTAGSYEQYF,NA,TRBJ2-7,TRBV9,NA
TGTGCCAGAAGCTTGCCCCTATCGGACAGGGGCAATCAGCCCCAGCATTTT,CARSLPLSDRGNQPQHF,TRBD1,TRBJ1-5,TRBV5-3,NA
TGTGCCAGCTCACCCCTCCAGCAAGAGACCCAGTACTTC,CASSPLQQETQYF,NA,TRBJ2-5,TRBV18,NA
TGTGCCAGCAGTGGACAGGTTGAGCAGTTCTTC,CASSGQVEQFF,NA,TRBJ2-1,TRBV2,NA
TGTGCCAGCAGCTTAGAGGGGGGAGGGGCCCACAATGAGCAGTTCTTC,CASSLEGGGAHNEQFF,NA,TRBJ2-1,TRBV7-6,NA
TGTGCCAGCAGCTTAGGAGCGGAAGAGACCCAGTACTTC,CASSLGAEETQYF,NA,TRBJ2-5,TRBV13,NA
TGTGCCTGGAGCGCCGGACTTAAAGAGACCCAGTACTTC,CAWSAGLKETQYF,NA,TRBJ2-5,TRBV30,NA
TGTGCCAGCAGCGTAGGTTCCGGGACAGGCACTGAAGCTTTCTTT,CASSVGSGTGTEAFF,TRBD1,TRBJ1-1,TRBV9,NA
TGCGCCAGCAGGGACACCGGTGAGCAGTTCTTC,CASRDTGEQFF,NA,TRBJ2-1,TRBV5-1,NA
TGTGCCAGCACCCGGGGGACTGAAGCTTTCTTT,CASTRGTEAFF,NA,TRBJ1-1,TRBV6-5,NA
TGTGCCAGCAGCCAAGATCTAGCGGGAGGGACAGATACGCAGTATTTT,CASSQDLAGGTDTQYF,TRBD2,TRBJ2-3,TRBV4-2,NA
TGCAGCGCCAGGGACAGGCCTGACTATGGCTACACCTTC,CSARDRPDYGYTF,TRBD1,TRBJ1-2,TRBV29-1,NA
TGTGCCAGCAGTGTCTCAGGGGGCACTGAAGCTTTCTTT,CASSVSGGTEAFF,TRBD1,TRBJ1-1,TRBV6-4,NA
TGTGCCAGCAGCTTGGTCGGGGTGAATACGCAGTATTTT,CASSLVGVNTQYF,NA,TRBJ2-3,TRBV5-6,once
TGTGCCATCAGTGAGTGGGAGGGGCCTGAAGCTTTCTTT,CAISEWEGPEAFF,NA,TRBJ1-1,TRBV10-3,NA
TGCGCCAGCAGCCAAGATTGGGGGGTTGGAAACACCATATATTTT,CASSQDWGVGNTIYF,NA,TRBJ1-3,TRBV4-1,NA
TGTGCCAGCAGCTTGATCCCTGGGGCCCCTGATTTTGAGATGAACACTGAAGCTTTCTTT,CASSLIPGAPDFEMNTEAFF,NA,TRBJ1-1,TRBV5-4,NA
TGCAGCGTTGAAGGACTAACTGAGCAGTTCTTC,CSVEGLTEQFF,NA,TRBJ2-1,TRBV29-1,NA
TGTGCCACATGGGACTGGGCGAACACCGGGGAGCTGTTTTTT,CATWDWANTGELFF,NA,TRBJ2-2,TRBV19,few
TGTGCCAGCAGTTCACAGGGGGGCCGATTCAATGAGCAGTTCTTC,CASSSQGGRFNEQFF,TRBD1,TRBJ2-1,TRBV27,NA
TGTGCCAGCAGCTTCGGGAGTTTGAACACTGAAGCTTTCTTT,CASSFGSLNTEAFF,NA,TRBJ1-1,TRBV7-9,NA
TGTGCCAGCAGCCTCATCTCCGATAAGGGGAAAGCTTTCTTT,CASSLISDKGKAFF,NA,TRBJ1-1,TRBV4-2,NA
TGTGCCAGTAGTAGAGGACTAGCGGGAGGAAGGGATACGCAGTATTTT,CASSRGLAGGRDTQYF,TRBD2,TRBJ2-3,TRBV19,NA
TGCGCCAGCAGCTTAGGACAGGGGGGAGGGATCTTT,CASSLGQGGGIF,TRBD1,TRBJ1-1,TRBV5-1,NA
TGCGCCAGCAGCTTGACAACGGGAGGTTACTACGAGCAGTACTTC,CASSLTTGGYYEQYF,TRBD2,TRBJ2-7,TRBV5-1,NA